This TCR beta chain came from a study of radiotherapy plus CTLA-4 blockade in lung cancer listed by TCRdb under 2018. With regard to the full study: Among the enrolled patients, 15% to 20% had an objective response, and about 29% reached disease control.

Receptor amplification or capture employed the immunoSEQ multiplex PCR assay. Held by TCRdb, this immuneACCESS table contains in-frame sequences only and omits some clones. Under half of the omission traces to an unresolved V gene where checked; the cause of the rest is unknown. In this sample the table shows about 24,000 clones, 70% to 75% of which occur a single time. The top ten constitute 3% to 3.5% of the sample. Results and caveats for the whole study, not just this receptor: The strongest predictors of response, as reported, were early dynamic changes in blood T cell clones along with a rise in serum interferon-beta after radiation. After treatment with radiotherapy and ipilimumab, TCR clones that came from tumors expanded in the peripheral blood.

The study evaluated CTLA-4 blockade (ipilimumab) given together with focal radiation therapy in patients who had chemo-refractory metastatic non-small-cell lung cancer. With regard to this clone: Its recognized antigen is unknown. No base-level quality is on record; no much larger clone is a single base apart.

The starting material was peripheral blood, obtained from a patient treated with radiotherapy plus ipilimumab. The receptor was isolated from a human donor with non-small cell lung cancer whose response to radiotherapy plus ipilimumab could not be evaluated.

This receptor carries the CDR3 CASSLAGVEQYF. The sequenced DNA is TGTGCCAGCAGCTTAGCGGGGGTCGAGCAGTACTTC. This chain joins TRBV11-2 to TRBJ2-7, with TRBD2 as a weak D call on 6 bases. V is clipped by 1 base and J by 6 bases, and the sequence between their germline boundaries is 7 bases long. The CDR1 and CDR2 encoded by the germline V gene are SGHAT and FQNNGV. The CDR3, cysteine through phenylalanine, is 12 amino acids long. This entry keeps only the CDR3 DNA: 36 bases, framed from base 1.